Described below is a single T cell receptor beta chain sequence and its context. This entry comes from a study of blood T cell repertoires in COVID-19. CDR1 and CDR2 (germline): SGHRS, YFSETQ. J gave up 4 bases and V 0 bases, and 4 bases lay outside the gene matches. The CDR3 is 16 amino acids. Measured with immunoSEQ multiplex PCR; TCRdb has only the in-frame clones, and not every one. The sample includes roughly 430,000 clones, nearly 90% seen only once; the top ten take around 2%. The chain recombines TRBV5-1 with TRBJ2-3; TRBD2 aligns across 11 bases. Specimen: PBMCs or T cells enriched from blood (not recorded which). This TCR was sampled from a woman aged 40 to 50 with acute COVID-19. The CDR3 loop is CASSLVTSGGADTQYF. The CDR3 DNA follows: TGCGCCAGCAGCTTGGTAACTAGCGGGGGTGCAGATACGCAGTATTTT.